The entry that follows covers one T cell receptor beta chain sequence. Per the study methods: Reference gene primer amplification gave nucleated cell count estimates. TCRdb's table, derived via immunoSEQ multiplex PCR, lists solely in-frame clones and lacks some. V and J calls plus clone size are reproduced from that table; the DNA served to infer D and trimming. Of 110,000 or so clones listed, about 85% are singletons. These data originate in a study of blood T cell repertoires in COVID-19. About the study: Whether acute or convalescent, the COVID-19 samples came from the United States, Italy and Spain. T cells, B-cell-depleted T cells, or PBMCs supplied cDNA or gDNA.

The sample was peripheral blood. This sequence was found in a man aged 50-60 years with acute or convalescent COVID-19.

The CDR3 DNA reads as TGCAGCGTTCAACAGGGGTTTGGGGAGACCCAGTACTTC. Translation: CSVQQGFGETQYF. The J gene is TRBJ2-5, the V gene TRBV29-1; 7 nucleotides agree with TRBD1. The CDR3 loop spans 13 amino acids. Trimming cost V 5 bases and J 5 bases; bases outside gene matches: 8. Germline CDR1 is SQVTM and CDR2 is ANQGSEA.